The rows below give T cell receptor beta chains drawn from one sample of a study of PD-L1 blockade in urothelial cancer. Only in-frame clones appear in the TCRdb table, and some are missing; sequencing was by immunoSEQ multiplex PCR. The top ten clones hold around 11% of a sample with tens of thousands of clones, about nine tenths of them seen once. The sequencing used PBMCs, collected around atezolizumab (anti-PD-L1) treatment. These receptors were collected from a man between 60 and 75 years old with urothelial cancer. Each CDR3 is given with its conserved first and last residue. Fields, in order: V gene, D gene, clone size, J gene, CDR3 protein, CDR3 DNA. The D gene is left open where the match is weak. Size values are once, few and many counts, or a class for expanded clones, and some rows have none.

>TRBV19|TRBD2|once|TRBJ2-1
CASSIGLAAYNEQFF
TGTGCCAGTAGTATAGGACTAGCGGCCTACAATGAGCAGTTCTTC
>TRBV5-4|NA|NA|TRBJ1-2
CASSLSRGAGYTF
TGTGCCAGCAGCTTGAGTCGGGGTGCTGGCTACACCTTC
>TRBV7-2|TRBD2|NA|TRBJ2-1
CASSLVRFGGTSVREQFF
TGTGCCAGCAGCTTAGTTCGCTTTGGAGGGACTAGTGTTCGTGAGCAGTTCTTC
>TRBV5-4|TRBD1|NA|TRBJ1-2
CASSRTGGDGYTF
TGTGCCAGCAGCCGTACAGGGGGAGATGGCTACACCTTC
>TRBV7-9|NA|NA|TRBJ2-7
CASSTISGTGYEQYF
TGTGCCAGCAGCACCATAAGCGGGACAGGATACGAGCAGTACTTC
>TRBV9|NA|NA|TRBJ1-2
CASSPQIEGGGYGYTF
TGTGCCAGCAGTCCCCAGATCGAGGGCGGGGGTTATGGCTACACCTTC
>TRBV14|NA|NA|TRBJ2-5
CASSQLMGGETQYF
TGTGCCAGCAGCCAACTGATGGGGGGAGAGACCCAGTACTTC
>TRBV14|TRBD1|NA|TRBJ1-1
CASSLRDRSFVFTEAFF
TGTGCCAGCAGCCTCCGGGACAGGTCCTTCGTGTTCACTGAAGCTTTCTTT
>TRBV27|NA|NA|TRBJ1-5
CASSLKAGQPQHF
TGTGCCAGCAGTTTAAAGGCGGGTCAGCCCCAGCATTTT
>TRBV9|NA|NA|TRBJ2-1
CASSVGGASFNEQFF
TGTGCCAGCAGCGTAGGCGGCGCTAGCTTCAATGAGCAGTTCTTC
>TRBV11-3|TRBD1|NA|TRBJ2-1
CASSGDSNNEQFF
TGTGCCAGCAGCGGGGACAGTAATAATGAGCAGTTCTTC
>TRBV5-1|NA|NA|TRBJ1-1
CASSLAVGFNTEAFF
TGCGCCAGCAGCTTGGCCGTGGGCTTTAACACTGAAGCTTTCTTT
>TRBV5-4|NA|once|TRBJ2-1
CASSPDSKSYNEQFF
TGTGCCAGCAGCCCGGACTCTAAATCCTACAATGAGCAGTTCTTC
>TRBV2|TRBD1|NA|TRBJ1-2
CASILEGARGYTF
TGTGCCAGCATATTGGAGGGGGCGAGGGGCTACACCTTC
>TRBV7-2|TRBD2|NA|TRBJ2-3
CASSLGLAVDTQYF
TGTGCCAGCAGCTTAGGACTAGCAGTAGATACGCAGTATTTT
>TRBV11-2|TRBD2|NA|TRBJ2-5
CASSPTVASGSETQYF
TGTGCCAGCAGCCCTACGGTAGCTAGCGGGAGTGAGACCCAGTACTTC
>TRBV7-3|NA|NA|TRBJ2-3
CASSLGGALTDTQYF
TGTGCCAGCAGCTTAGGCGGGGCGCTGACAGATACGCAGTATTTT
>TRBV7-2|NA|NA|TRBJ1-1
CASSLRAPEAFF
TGTGCCAGCAGCTTGAGGGCTCCTGAAGCTTTCTTT
>TRBV27|NA|NA|TRBJ1-3
CASSFREGNTIYF
TGTGCCAGCAGTTTCCGGGAAGGCAACACCATATATTTT
>TRBV10-1|TRBD2|NA|TRBJ2-7
CASSAGGRTYEQYF
TGCGCCAGCAGTGCCGGCGGGAGAACCTACGAGCAGTACTTC
>TRBV23-1|TRBD2|NA|TRBJ2-1
CASSQSMGLAGVIEQFF
TGCGCCAGCAGTCAATCGATGGGACTAGCGGGAGTGATTGAGCAGTTCTTC
>TRBV27|NA|NA|TRBJ2-5
CASSLEARSVETQYF
TGTGCCAGCAGTTTAGAGGCTAGAAGTGTGGAGACCCAGTACTTC
>TRBV30|NA|NA|TRBJ2-1
CAWIQGFGGRLSPRYNEQFF
TGTGCCTGGATCCAGGGGTTCGGGGGGCGCTTAAGCCCGCGATACAATGAGCAGTTCTTC
>TRBV2|TRBD2|NA|TRBJ2-3
CASSGFSGDADTQYF
TGTGCCAGCAGTGGGTTTAGCGGGGACGCGGATACGCAGTATTTT
>TRBV19|TRBD1|NA|TRBJ2-7
CASSIWTGGRMAYEQYF
TGTGCCAGTAGTATCTGGACAGGGGGCAGGATGGCCTACGAGCAGTACTTC
>TRBV6-6|TRBD1|NA|TRBJ1-5
CASSYSYRGQQPQHF
TGTGCCAGCAGTTACTCCTACAGGGGGCAACAGCCCCAGCATTTT
>TRBV7-9|NA|NA|TRBJ1-2
CASSSMRDHGYTF
TGTGCCAGCAGCTCGATGCGAGATCATGGCTACACCTTC
>TRBV9|TRBD2|NA|TRBJ2-1
CASSSPSGSFDEQFF
TGTGCCAGCAGTTCTCCTAGCGGGAGTTTCGATGAGCAGTTCTTC
>TRBV7-8|TRBD2|NA|TRBJ2-7
CASSRFPSGGALDEQYF
TGTGCCAGCAGCCGTTTTCCTAGCGGGGGGGCACTCGACGAGCAGTACTTC
>TRBV11-1|NA|NA|TRBJ1-1
CASSILQGPNTEAFF
TGTGCCAGCAGCATCCTACAGGGCCCGAACACTGAAGCTTTCTTT
>TRBV7-8|TRBD1|NA|TRBJ1-2
CASSFDRVDYGYTF
TGTGCCAGCAGCTTTGACAGGGTCGACTATGGCTACACCTTC
>TRBV5-1|NA|NA|TRBJ2-3
CASSLDRSADTQYF
TGCGCCAGCAGCTTGGATCGCTCGGCAGATACGCAGTATTTT
>TRBV2|TRBD1|NA|TRBJ1-6
CASRTGTVNSPLHF
TGTGCCAGCAGGACCGGGACAGTTAATTCACCCCTCCACTTT
>TRBV27|NA|NA|TRBJ1-5
CASSLRYRGSNQPQHF
TGTGCCAGCAGTTTACGGTACCGAGGTAGCAATCAGCCCCAGCATTTT
>TRBV14|NA|NA|TRBJ2-5
CASSQQGLRGETQYF
TGTGCCAGCAGTCAACAGGGCCTCCGAGGTGAGACCCAGTACTTC
>TRBV10-3|TRBD1|NA|TRBJ1-5
CAISDPGQSYGAQHF
TGTGCCATCAGTGACCCGGGACAGTCCTATGGAGCCCAGCATTTT
>TRBV6-6|NA|NA|TRBJ1-4
CASSYSPGNEKLFF
TGTGCCAGCAGTTACTCGCCCGGGAATGAAAAACTGTTTTTT
>TRBV6-6|TRBD1|NA|TRBJ1-6
CASSSRDRNSPLHF
TGTGCCAGCAGTTCCCGGGACAGGAATTCACCCCTCCACTTT
>TRBV4-1|TRBD2|NA|TRBJ2-7
CASSIRGTSSSEQYF
TGCGCCAGCAGCATCAGGGGGACTAGCTCCTCCGAGCAGTACTTC
>TRBV6-5|TRBD2|NA|TRBJ2-7
CASSSPGLAGNEQYF
TGTGCCAGCAGTTCCCCGGGGCTAGCGGGAAACGAGCAGTACTTC
>TRBV4-3|TRBD1|NA|TRBJ1-1
CASSPPSPTDRVTEAFF
TGCGCCAGCAGCCCGCCCAGCCCGACGGACAGGGTCACTGAAGCTTTCTTT
>TRBV19|TRBD1|NA|TRBJ1-5
CASSNDRGQQPQHF
TGTGCCAGTAGTAATGACAGGGGGCAACAGCCCCAGCATTTT
>TRBV18|TRBD1|NA|TRBJ1-4
CASSLKGATEKLFF
TGTGCCAGCTCACTTAAGGGGGCGACTGAAAAACTGTTTTTT
>TRBV5-4|NA|NA|TRBJ1-2
CASSLKGAGGYTF
TGTGCCAGCAGCTTGAAGGGCGCGGGTGGCTACACCTTC
>TRBV5-8|NA|NA|TRBJ2-1
CASSLVTSGEQFF
TGTGCCAGCAGCTTGGTCACATCGGGTGAGCAGTTCTTC
>TRBV5-4|TRBD1|NA|TRBJ2-5
CASSLEGQGQETQYF
TGTGCCAGCAGCCTCGAAGGACAGGGGCAAGAGACCCAGTACTTC
>TRBV5-5|TRBD2|NA|TRBJ2-1
CASSLGTSEYNEQFF
TGTGCCAGCAGCTTAGGGACTAGCGAATACAATGAGCAGTTCTTC
>TRBV5-1|NA|NA|TRBJ2-1
CASRFGTSANEQFF
TGCGCCAGCAGATTTGGGACTTCAGCCAATGAGCAGTTCTTC
>TRBV18|NA|once|TRBJ1-1
CASSRGIETMNTEAFF
TGTGCCAGCTCACGCGGAATAGAGACCATGAACACTGAAGCTTTCTTT
>TRBV28|NA|NA|TRBJ1-5
CASSLYSGINQPQHF
TGTGCCAGCAGTTTATATTCGGGGATCAATCAGCCCCAGCATTTT
>TRBV29-1|NA|NA|TRBJ2-4
CSVEGATKNIQYF
TGCAGCGTTGAGGGGGCGACCAAAAACATTCAGTACTTC
>TRBV29-1|NA|NA|TRBJ2-3
CSIEGTSTDTQYF
TGCAGCATTGAGGGGACAAGCACAGATACGCAGTATTTT
>TRBV11-2|NA|NA|TRBJ2-7
CASSAHRLRGSDEQYF
TGTGCCAGCAGCGCTCACAGGTTGAGGGGGAGCGACGAGCAGTACTTC
>TRBV14|TRBD2|NA|TRBJ2-1
CASSPWTSSEQFF
TGTGCCAGCAGCCCCTGGACTAGTAGTGAGCAGTTCTTC
>TRBV5-1|NA|few|TRBJ1-2
CASSSGERVGQGYTF
TGCGCCAGCAGCAGCGGAGAAAGGGTCGGTCAGGGCTACACCTTC